The 30 T cell receptor beta chains presented below share a single source sample, sequenced in a study of cytomegalovirus exposure and HLA in healthy donors. PCR was performed using 60 Vbeta and 13 Jbeta primers. TCRdb's table, derived via immunoSEQ multiplex PCR, lists solely in-frame clones and lacks some. Here the sample table reports around 57,000 clones. Specimen: PBMCs. Receptors originate from a woman aged 45-60 years in good health and CMV-seropositive.

The chain carries TRBV10-2 and TRBJ2-7; D unresolved. The CDR3 runs 15 residues. Germline CDR1 reads WSHSY; CDR2 reads SAAADI. Trimming stripped 3 bases from V and 0 bases from J, with 12 bases between. CDR3 in DNA: TGCGCCAGCAGTGACAGGTTAGATTCCTCCTACGAGCAGTACTTC. Translating gives CASSDRLDSSYEQYF.

This chain links TRBV28 with TRBJ1-5; 8 nucleotides line up with TRBD1. J gave up 4 bases and V 5 bases, and 7 bases lay outside the gene matches. The length of the CDR3 is 15 residues. Germline CDR1 is MDHEN and CDR2 is SYDVKM. The DNA for the CDR3 is TGTGCCAGCAGTCCAAGGAACAGGGGGAATCAGCCCCAGCATTTT. Translating gives CASSPRNRGNQPQHF.

The chain uses TRBV28 and TRBJ1-5; D ambiguous. CDR3 size: 14 residues. The germline gives CDR1 MDHEN, CDR2 SYDVKM. The V end was cut by 2 bases, the J end by 6 bases, with 11 bases between. The CDR3 region is CASSLRRPGQPQHF. Here the CDR3 DNA reads TGTGCCAGCAGTTTAAGGAGGCCCGGTCAGCCCCAGCATTTT.

The chain recombines TRBV9 with TRBJ1-1; no clear D. In germline, CDR1 is SGDLS, CDR2 YYNGEE. Trimming took 1 base from V and 3 from J, leaving 7 bases between them. The CDR3 covers 13 residues. CDR3 nucleotide sequence: TGTGCCAGCAGCGTAATCCCGGACACTGAAGCTTTCTTT. Its translation: CASSVIPDTEAFF.

The chain combines TRBV6-6 with TRBJ1-5; D call uncertain. Germline V CDR1 and CDR2: MNHNY, SVGAGI (reference sequence). Deletions cut 2 bases from V and 2 bases from J, with 10 bases between. The CDR3 runs to 15 residues. CDR3 amino acids: CASSYIRYGNQPQHF. The CDR3 DNA follows: TGTGCCAGCAGTTACATACGGTATGGCAATCAGCCCCAGCATTTT.

The chain recombines TRBV7-9 with TRBJ1-2; no clear D gene. In germline, CDR1 is SEHNR, CDR2 FQNEAQ (reference sequence). V lost 5 bases and J lost 5, with 12 bases in between. CDR3 length: 13 residues. DNA for the CDR3: TGTGCCAGCAGCGAGGAGAAACTGTATGGCTACACCTTC. Its translation is CASSEEKLYGYTF. The full variable domain, rest sourced from reference TRBV7-9 and TRBJ1-2, is DTGVSQNPRHKITKRGQNVTFRCDPISEHNRLYWYRQTLGQGPEFLTYFQNEAQLEKSRLLSDRFSAERPKGSFSTLEIQRTEQGDSAMYLCASSEEKLYGYTFGSGTRLTVV.

This sequence joins TRBV25-1 and TRBJ2-7, with TRBD2 as a possible D gene (6 bases). The CDR3 contains 13 residues. Trimming took 8 bases from V and 3 from J, leaving 14 bases between them. From germline, CDR1 is MGHDK and CDR2 SYGVNS. CDR3 DNA: TGTGCCAGCGGGCCGGGGGTCTTCTACGAGCAGTACTTC. This encodes CASGPGVFYEQYF.

V usage is TRBV18 and J usage is TRBJ2-1; weak D call: TRBD2 (6 bases). CDR1 and CDR2 from the germline V gene are KGHSH and LQKENI. The CDR3 spans 15 residues. The V gene lost 6 bases and the J gene lost 0 bases, with 12 bases spanning the gap. The CDR3 is CASSRLDPSYNEQFF. For the CDR3, the DNA is TGTGCCAGCTCTCGACTAGACCCCTCCTACAATGAGCAGTTCTTC.

The chain uses TRBV19 and TRBJ1-1; no clear D gene. CDR1 and CDR2 from the germline V gene are LNHDA and SQIVND (reference sequence). Between the trimmed V and J ends, which lost 6 bases and 4 bases, there was a span of 15 bases. The CDR3 is made up of 14 amino acids. The DNA for the CDR3 is TGTGCCAGTAGGTCAACTCGAGGAGCCACTGAAGCTTTCTTT. Translated: CASRSTRGATEAFF.

This sequence joins TRBV4-1 and TRBJ2-5; 10 bases line up with TRBD1. The DNA matches TRBJ2-7 better at its end, which makes the J call doubtful. CDR1 MGHRA and CDR2 YSYEKL come from the germline V gene. The CDR3 runs 16 residues. The CDR3 here is CASSHPGTGVSYEQYF. CDR3 bases: TGCGCCAGCAGCCACCCCGGGACAGGGGTTTCCTACGAGCAGTACTTC.

The chain has TRBV5-1 and TRBJ2-7, with D possibly matching TRBD1 (6 bases). Trimming left V 3 bases short and J 4 bases short, with 14 bases between. The CDR3 consists of 14 residues. Germline V lookup: CDR1 SGHRS, CDR2 YFSETQ. The CDR3 region has the DNA TGCGCCAGCAGCTCACAGGGTAATAGGTACGAGCAGTACTTC. This translates into CASSSQGNRYEQYF.

The V call is TRBV19, the J call TRBJ2-7; the D is unclear. The CDR3 spans 12 residues. Germline V CDR1 and CDR2: LNHDA, SQIVND (reference sequence). Trimming removed 5 bases from V and 4 bases from J, with 9 bases in between. CDR3 nucleotide sequence: TGTGCCAGTAGTCGGCTAGGTTACGAGCAGTACTTC. Its protein product is CASSRLGYEQYF. The whole variable domain, remainder taken from reference TRBV19 and TRBJ2-7, is DGGITQSPKYLFRKEGQNVTLSCEQNLNHDAMYWYRQDPGQGLRLIYYSQIVNDFQKGDIAEGYSVSREKKESFPLTVTSAQKNPTAFYLCASSRLGYEQYFGPGTRLTVT.

With respect to this clone: Other DNA sequences within the sample encode an identical CDR3. The J gene is TRBJ1-1, the V gene TRBV13, with a tentative D call TRBD1 (5 bases). CDR1 PRHDT and CDR2 FYEKMQ come from the germline V gene (reference sequence). The CDR3 contains 18 residues. The CDR3 sequence is CASSQGGGWFPQNTEAFF. The CDR3 coding sequence is TGTGCGTCCAGCCAGGGAGGAGGATGGTTCCCTCAGAACACTGAAGCTTTCTTT.

V usage is TRBV6-6 and J usage is TRBJ2-3, with TRBD2 identical over 11 bases. Germline V gene data show CDR1 as MNHNY and CDR2 as SVGAGI (reference sequence). The V segment lost 8 bases and the J segment 3 bases; nucleotides outside the gene matches: 7. The CDR3 contains 15 residues. This CDR3 is CASENSGRATDTQYF. CDR3 in DNA: TGTGCCAGCGAGAATAGCGGGAGGGCTACAGATACGCAGTATTTT.

The chain recombines TRBV19 with TRBJ1-5; TRBD1 matches at 8 bases. The CDR3 loop spans 15 amino acids. CDR1 is LNHDA and CDR2 is SQIVND in the germline V gene (reference sequence). Trimming cost V 6 bases and J 7 bases; bases outside gene matches: 11. CDR3 loop: CASSPLDRGVQPQHF. The CDR3 DNA follows: TGTGCCAGTAGCCCTCTCGACAGGGGCGTGCAGCCCCAGCATTTT.

The rearrangement joins TRBV19 to TRBJ2-1; 9 nucleotides align to TRBD2. V lost 7 bases to trimming and J lost 0 bases; unmatched junction nucleotides: 4. The CDR3 covers 15 residues. In germline, CDR1 is LNHDA, CDR2 SQIVND (reference sequence). The CDR3 region has the DNA TGTGCCAGTACCCTTAGCGGGAGCTCCTACAATGAGCAGTTCTTC. Translation gives CASTLSGSSYNEQFF.

This chain joins TRBV29-1 and TRBJ2-7; 7 positions agree with TRBD1. Trimming at V came to 6 bases and at J to 5 bases, leaving 1 base not matched to a gene. CDR1 is SQVTM, CDR2 ANQGSEA, per germline. This CDR3 has 10 amino acids. As DNA, the CDR3 is TGCAGCGTCGGGACAGACGAGCAGTACTTC. It translates to CSVGTDEQYF.

CDR3 sequence: CASRTGDRSNYGYTF. Written as DNA, the CDR3 is TGTGCCAGCAGGACGGGGGACAGAAGTAACTATGGCTACACCTTC. The chain recombines TRBV6-1 with TRBJ1-2; 7 bases are a match to TRBD1. The V gene's germline CDR1 is MNHNS and CDR2 SASEGT. This CDR3 is 15 amino acids long. Germline trimming cut 6 bases from V and 1 base from J; bases unmatched to any gene: 8.

This rearrangement joins TRBV5-1 to TRBJ2-7; 7 bases fit TRBD2. This CDR3 has 13 amino acids. The ends lost 7 bases at V and 2 bases at J; junction bases unmatched: 6. Germline CDR1 is SGHRS and CDR2 is YFSETQ. In nucleotides, the CDR3 is TGCGCCAGCGCAGGACTAGGCGCCTACGAGCAGTACTTC. Translated, it gives CASAGLGAYEQYF.

The chain is built from TRBV5-4 and TRBJ1-2; possible D gene TRBD1, 6 bases. Trimming removed 3 bases at V and 8 bases at J, with 23 bases between. This CDR3 has 16 amino acids. The germline V gene has CDR1 SGHNT and CDR2 YYREEE (reference sequence). DNA of the CDR3: TGTGCCAGCAGCTCGGGAGGGGGGGGGAAAGAAGGAGGCTACACCTTC. Translation: CASSSGGGGKEGGYTF.

The J gene is TRBJ2-1, the V gene TRBV2, with TRBD2 identical over 7 bases. After removal of 6 bases from V and 9 bases from J, the junction contained 8 bases not matched to a gene. Germline V gene data show CDR1 as SNHLY and CDR2 as FYNNEI. CDR3 length equals 13 residues. The CDR3 loop reads CASSGGWGGEQFF. In DNA form, the CDR3 reads TGTGCCAGCAGCGGAGGTTGGGGGGGTGAGCAGTTCTTC.

The chain links TRBV27 to TRBJ2-7; 7 bases align to TRBD1. The germline gives CDR1 MNHEY, CDR2 SMNVEV (reference sequence). V trimming: 4 bases; J trimming: 2 bases; junction bases outside the gene matches: 5. The CDR3 covers 14 residues. Here the CDR3 DNA reads TGTGCCAGCAGTTCCTCGCAGGGGGCCTACGAGCAGTACTTC. This codes for CASSSSQGAYEQYF.

The genes are TRBV28 and TRBJ1-4; D ambiguous. The CDR3 loop spans 14 amino acids. In germline, CDR1 is MDHEN, CDR2 SYDVKM. Trimming shortened V by 11 bases and J by 0 bases, and 13 bases separated the two germline ends. CDR3 sequence reads: CAPGVAATNEKLFF. The CDR3 nucleotides are TGTGCCCCCGGGGTGGCAGCAACTAATGAAAAACTGTTTTTT.

The genes are TRBV11-1 and TRBJ1-5; TRBD1 aligns across 8 bases. V gave up 3 bases and J gave up 5 bases; unmatched junction bases: 0. This CDR3 region has 13 residues. In germline, CDR1 is SGHAT, CDR2 FQDESV (reference sequence). CDR3 DNA sequence: TGTGCCAGCAGCTTGGACAGGGATCAGCCCCAGCATTTT. It translates to CASSLDRDQPQHF.

The chain uses TRBV4-3 and TRBJ2-1, with D possibly TRBD1 on 6 matching bases. This CDR3 has 17 amino acids. Per germline, CDR1 LGHNA and CDR2 YSLEER. V was cut by 1 base and J by 6 bases, with 19 bases left in between. The CDR3 DNA follows: TGCGCCAGCAGCCAAGCCTTTGTCCAGGGGCGGTCCAATGAGCAGTTCTTC. Its protein is CASSQAFVQGRSNEQFF.

V usage is TRBV11-2 and J usage is TRBJ2-3; possible D gene TRBD2, 6 bases. The CDR3 sequence is 15 residues long. Germline loops: CDR1 SGHAT, CDR2 FQNNGV. The V end lost 5 bases, the J end lost 3 bases, and 15 bases lay between the germline ends. CDR3 protein: CASSPGRGRTDTQYF. The DNA for the CDR3 is TGTGCCAGCAGCCCGGGTCGGGGGAGGACAGATACGCAGTATTTT.

V gene TRBV19 combines with J gene TRBJ2-5; D might be TRBD1 (5 bases). The end of the DNA fits TRBJ2-7 better, so the J call may be wrong. The germline V gene has CDR1 LNHDA and CDR2 SQIVND (reference sequence). The CDR3 has 13 residues. The CDR3 DNA follows: TGTGCCAGTAGTGGCCAGGGTGGCTACGAGCAGTACTTC. Its protein is CASSGQGGYEQYF.

V and J are TRBV5-1 and TRBJ2-7; 7 bases line up with TRBD1. The trim removed 3 bases at V and 7 bases at J, leaving 13 bases unmatched. The germline V gene has CDR1 SGHRS and CDR2 YFSETQ. This CDR3 region has 15 residues. CDR3 amino acids: CASSSSGQALLEQYF. CDR3 nucleotides: TGCGCCAGCAGCTCATCCGGACAGGCCCTCTTGGAGCAGTACTTC. Full variable domain (missing parts from reference TRBV5-1 and TRBJ2-7): KAGVTQTPRYLIKTRGQQVTLSCSPISGHRSVSWYQQTPGQGLQFLFEYFSETQRNKGNFPGRFSGRQFSNSRSEMNVSTLELGDSALYLCASSSSGQALLEQYFGPGTRLTVT.

The chain carries TRBV5-1 and TRBJ1-5, with 7 bases matching TRBD1. V shed 2 bases and J 4 bases; nucleotides not matched to a gene: 6. Germline CDR1 SGHRS, CDR2 YFSETQ. The CDR3 runs 15 residues. CDR3 sequence reads: CASSFSAGGNQPQHF. The CDR3 DNA reads TGCGCCAGCAGCTTCTCGGCAGGGGGAAATCAGCCCCAGCATTTT.

The chain combines TRBV5-7 with TRBJ1-1; TRBD1 aligns across 7 bases. TRBV5-7 is an ORF, and what it does is uncertain. This CDR3 spans 15 amino acids. V was clipped by 4 bases and J by 5 bases; unmatched bases: 11. The CDR3 here is CASSRCKDRLTEAFF. CDR3 in DNA: TGTGCCAGCAGCCGTTGTAAGGACAGGTTGACTGAAGCTTTCTTT.